This record concerns one T cell receptor beta chain sequence. This record belongs to a study of blood T cell repertoires in COVID-19. Overall study context: PBMCs, B-cell-depleted T cells, or T cells provided the cDNA or gDNA that made up the material.

Per the germline V gene, CDR1 is SGHAT and CDR2 is FQDESV (reference sequence). The CDR3 has 13 amino acids. V shed 5 bases and J 5 bases; nucleotides not matched to a gene: 4. Original processing notes: Counts of nucleated cells, estimated from reference gene primer amplification, were obtained. TCRdb's copy holds only in-frame clones and misses some; the assay was immunoSEQ multiplex PCR. V, J and clone size were drawn from that table, and D and trimming were deduced from the DNA. The sample has tens of thousands of clones; 80% to 90% are singletons. The rearrangement uses TRBV11-1 and TRBJ2-7, with 9 bases that match TRBD1. Specimen: peripheral blood. The sequence came from a human donor in a cohort sampled during active COVID-19. The CDR3 nucleotides read TGTGCCAGCAGCATTGACAGGGGGGACGAGCAGTACTTC. This sequence encodes CASSIDRGDEQYF.